Listed here is a single TCR beta chain. Its antigen remains unknown. According to the study, TCR beta libraries were built with iRepertoire HTBI primers and CDR3-region Arm-PCR. MiXCR, applied by TCRdb to the multiplex PCR reads, yields one record per CDR3 protein. The table lists more than 300,000 distinct CDR3 sequences, roughly 25% of them singletons, with around 30% in the top ten. This CDR3 has 16 residues. From germline, CDR1 is MDHEN and CDR2 SYDVKM. Between the trimmed V and J ends, which lost 5 bases and 1 base, there was a span of 14 bases. The data derive from a study of regulatory T cells in long-lasting Graves disease. Overall study results and limits: Gene preferences differed: TRBV28, TRBJ1-2, TRBJ2-5 in persistent cases. Among persistent patients, a larger number of public clonotypes were shared (around 3,000) than among newly diagnosed patients (about 970). Lower TCR diversity characterized persistent Graves' patients relative to newly diagnosed patients.

Time point reported: persistent/refractory GD, antithyroid drugs over 5 years with positive TRAb. PBMC RNA was the source of the TCR library. Patients all came to the study from an endocrinology department in Xi'an, China. V and J are TRBV28 and TRBJ2-2; D perhaps matches TRBD2 (6 bases). The sample was peripheral blood mononuclear cells (PBMCs), taken when the disease was refractory, from a patient treated with antithyroid drugs. The receptor was derived from a woman between 35 and 50 years old with Graves disease. Written as DNA, the CDR3 is TGTGCCAGCAGTCCCCTGGATAGCGGGAACACCGGGGAGCTGTTTTTT. Encoded protein: CASSPLDSGNTGELFF.